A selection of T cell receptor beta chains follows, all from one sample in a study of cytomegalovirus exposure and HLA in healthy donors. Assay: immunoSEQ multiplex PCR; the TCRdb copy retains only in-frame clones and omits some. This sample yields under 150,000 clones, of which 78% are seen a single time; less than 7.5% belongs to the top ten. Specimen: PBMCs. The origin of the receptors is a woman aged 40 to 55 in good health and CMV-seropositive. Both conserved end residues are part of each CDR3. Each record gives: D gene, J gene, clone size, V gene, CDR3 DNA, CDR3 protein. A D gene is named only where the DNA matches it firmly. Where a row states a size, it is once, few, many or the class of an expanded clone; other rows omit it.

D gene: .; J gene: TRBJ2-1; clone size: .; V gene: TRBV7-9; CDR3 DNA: TGTGCCAGCGGGCGAGGGGGCTCCTACAATGAGCAGTTCTTC; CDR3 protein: CASGRGGSYNEQFF
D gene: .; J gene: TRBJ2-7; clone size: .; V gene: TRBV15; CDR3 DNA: TGTGCCACCAGGGAGGGGCACTCTTACGAGCAGTACTTC; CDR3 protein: CATREGHSYEQYF
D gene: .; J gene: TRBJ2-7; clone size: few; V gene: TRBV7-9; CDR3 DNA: TGTGCCAGCAGCTCAGGCCGGAACTCCTACGAGCAGTACTTC; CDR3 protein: CASSSGRNSYEQYF
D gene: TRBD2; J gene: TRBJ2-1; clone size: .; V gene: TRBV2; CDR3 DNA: TGTGCCAGCAGTCAATTAGCGGGTAGCTCCTACAATGAGCAGTTCTTC; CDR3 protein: CASSQLAGSSYNEQFF
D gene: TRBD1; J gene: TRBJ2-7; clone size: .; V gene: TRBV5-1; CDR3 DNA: TGCGCCAGCAGCACTACAGGGGGCTACGAGCAGTACTTC; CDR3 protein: CASSTTGGYEQYF
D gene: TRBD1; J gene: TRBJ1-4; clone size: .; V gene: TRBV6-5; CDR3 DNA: TGTGCCAGCAGTTCCTCCCCCAGGGGGACTAATGAAAAACTGTTTTTT; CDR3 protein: CASSSSPRGTNEKLFF
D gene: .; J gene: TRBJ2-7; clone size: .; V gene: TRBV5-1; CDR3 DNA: TGCGCCAGCAGCTTAAAGGGGCAGCGCGGCGAGCAGTACTTC; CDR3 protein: CASSLKGQRGEQYF
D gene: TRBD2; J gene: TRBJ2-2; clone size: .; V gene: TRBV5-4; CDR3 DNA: TGTGCCAGCAGCTTACTAGCGGGAGGCAACACCGGGGAGCTGTTTTTT; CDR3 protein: CASSLLAGGNTGELFF
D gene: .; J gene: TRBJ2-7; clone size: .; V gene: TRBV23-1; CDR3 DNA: TGCGCCAGCAGTCAACCGGGACACTGGGGGCCCTCCTACGAGCAGTACTTC; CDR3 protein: CASSQPGHWGPSYEQYF
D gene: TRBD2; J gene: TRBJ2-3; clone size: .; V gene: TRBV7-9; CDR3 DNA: TGTGCCAGCAGCCAAGGGACTAGCGGAGATACGCAGTATTTT; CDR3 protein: CASSQGTSGDTQYF
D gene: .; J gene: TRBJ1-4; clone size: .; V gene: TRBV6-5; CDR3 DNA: TGTGCCAGTAGTTACTCGCCTCAGGGTAGAAAACTGTTTTTT; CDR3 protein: CASSYSPQGRKLFF
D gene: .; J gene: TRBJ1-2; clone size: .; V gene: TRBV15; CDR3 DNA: TGTGCCACCAGCAGTTCAGTCGACAGAACCCAAAACTATGGCTACACCTTC; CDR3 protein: CATSSSVDRTQNYGYTF
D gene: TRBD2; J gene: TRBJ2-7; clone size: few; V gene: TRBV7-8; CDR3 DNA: TGTGCCAGCAGCCTACAACCAGCGGGAGGCCCCTACGAGCAGTACTTC; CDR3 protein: CASSLQPAGGPYEQYF
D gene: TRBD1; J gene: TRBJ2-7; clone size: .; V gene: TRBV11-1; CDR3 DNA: TGTGCCAGCAGCTCCCCTCGGGACAGGGGGCGCGAGCAGTACTTC; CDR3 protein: CASSSPRDRGREQYF
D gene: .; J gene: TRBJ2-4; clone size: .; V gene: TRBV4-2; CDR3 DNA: TGTGCCAGCAGCCAAGATCGCGTAGCCAAAAACATTCAGTACTTC; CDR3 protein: CASSQDRVAKNIQYF
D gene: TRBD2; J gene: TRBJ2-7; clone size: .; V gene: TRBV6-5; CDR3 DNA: TGTGCCAGCAGTATACTAGCGGGAGCCTACGAGCAGTACTTC; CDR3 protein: CASSILAGAYEQYF
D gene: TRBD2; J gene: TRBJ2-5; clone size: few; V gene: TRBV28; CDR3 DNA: TGTGCCAGCAGTTTAGCCCGGGGGGGAATAGAGACCCAGTACTTC; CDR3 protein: CASSLARGGIETQYF
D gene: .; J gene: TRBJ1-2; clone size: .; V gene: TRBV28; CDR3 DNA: TGTGCCAGCAATGCCCCAGGGGATGGCTACACCTTC; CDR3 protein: CASNAPGDGYTF
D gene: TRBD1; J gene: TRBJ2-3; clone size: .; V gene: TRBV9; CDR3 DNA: TGTGCCAGCAGCGGAGGACAGGGCACAGATACGCAGTATTTT; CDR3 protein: CASSGGQGTDTQYF
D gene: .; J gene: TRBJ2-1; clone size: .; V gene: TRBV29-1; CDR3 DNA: TGCAGCGTTTACGGTCCTACGCATGAGCAGTTCTTC; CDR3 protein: CSVYGPTHEQFF
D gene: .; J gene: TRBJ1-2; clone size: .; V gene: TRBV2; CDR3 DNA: TGTGCCAGCGAGGGCGGGCAGCTCCACTATGGCTACACCTTC; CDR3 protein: CASEGGQLHYGYTF
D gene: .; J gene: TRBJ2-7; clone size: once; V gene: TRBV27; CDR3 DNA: TGTGCCAGCAGTTTCGGTACCTCCTACGAGCAGTACTTC; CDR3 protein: CASSFGTSYEQYF
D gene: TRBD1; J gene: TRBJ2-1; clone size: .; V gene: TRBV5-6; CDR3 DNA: TGTGCCAGCAGCTTTTTTCCACAGGGGGTCTACAATGAGCAGTTCTTC; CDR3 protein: CASSFFPQGVYNEQFF
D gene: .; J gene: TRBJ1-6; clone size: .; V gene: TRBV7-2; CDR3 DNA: TGTGCCAGCAGCTTAGCTGCAGGGTTTGGCTCCTATAATTCACCCCTCCACTTT; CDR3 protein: CASSLAAGFGSYNSPLHF
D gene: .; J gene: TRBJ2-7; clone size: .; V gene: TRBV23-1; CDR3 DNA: TGCGCCAGCAGCCAAGGAGGGCAGGTAGACTACGAGCAGTACTTC; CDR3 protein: CASSQGGQVDYEQYF
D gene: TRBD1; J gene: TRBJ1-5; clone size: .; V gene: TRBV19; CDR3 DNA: TGTGCCAGTATCCCCAGACAGGGACAGCCCCAGCATTTT; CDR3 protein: CASIPRQGQPQHF
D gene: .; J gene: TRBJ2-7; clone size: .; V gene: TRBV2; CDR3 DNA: TGTGCCAGCAGTGAAGCGGATCACCGCGGGGACTTC; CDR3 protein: CASSEADHRGDF
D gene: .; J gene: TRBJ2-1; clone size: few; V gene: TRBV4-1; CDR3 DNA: TGCGCCAGCAGCCAAATACTAGCTCCGGGGAATGAGCAGTTCTTC; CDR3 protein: CASSQILAPGNEQFF
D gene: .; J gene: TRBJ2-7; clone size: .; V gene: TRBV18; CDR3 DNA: TGTGCCAGCTCACCACCGGTTCTACAGGACCAAGAGCAGTACTTC; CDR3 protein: CASSPPVLQDQEQYF
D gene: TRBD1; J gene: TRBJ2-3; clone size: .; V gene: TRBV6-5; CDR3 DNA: TGTGCCAGCAGTTACTCCTCTCGGACAGGGGATACGCAGTATTTT; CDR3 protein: CASSYSSRTGDTQYF
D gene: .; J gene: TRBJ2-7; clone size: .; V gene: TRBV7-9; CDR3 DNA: TGTGCCAGCAGCCTCGGAGGGCTTTCCTACGAGCAGTACTTC; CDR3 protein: CASSLGGLSYEQYF
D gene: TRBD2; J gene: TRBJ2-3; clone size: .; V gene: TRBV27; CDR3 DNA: TGTGCCAGCAGTCCGAGGGCTAGCGGGAGAGGGACGCAGTATTTT; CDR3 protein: CASSPRASGRGTQYF
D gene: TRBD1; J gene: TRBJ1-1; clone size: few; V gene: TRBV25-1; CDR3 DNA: TGTGCCAGCAGCCCGACAGGGGGTCTCACTGAAGCTTTCTTT; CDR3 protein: CASSPTGGLTEAFF
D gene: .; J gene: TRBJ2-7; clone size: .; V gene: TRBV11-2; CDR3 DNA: TGTGCCAGCAGCCTGGGCCAAACCACCTACGAGCAGTACTTC; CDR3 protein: CASSLGQTTYEQYF
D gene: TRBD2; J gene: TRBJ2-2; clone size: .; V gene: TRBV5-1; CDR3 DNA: TGCGCCAGCAGCTTGGTTTTCGGGAGGGCCCCCACCGGGGAGCTGTTTTTT; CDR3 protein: CASSLVFGRAPTGELFF
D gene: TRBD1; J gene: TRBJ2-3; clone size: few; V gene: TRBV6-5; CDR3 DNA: TGTGCCAGCAGTTATGTGGGACAGGGAATGGATACGCAGTATTTT; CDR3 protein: CASSYVGQGMDTQYF
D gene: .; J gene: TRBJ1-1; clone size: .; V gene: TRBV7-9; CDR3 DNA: TGTGCCAGCAGCCCTGGAGGTGCCCTCGCTGAAGCTTTCTTT; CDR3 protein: CASSPGGALAEAFF
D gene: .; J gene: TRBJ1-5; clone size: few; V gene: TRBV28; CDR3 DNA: TGTGCCAGCAGTCCTCTCGGCGGGAAAAATCAGCCCCAGCATTTT; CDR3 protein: CASSPLGGKNQPQHF
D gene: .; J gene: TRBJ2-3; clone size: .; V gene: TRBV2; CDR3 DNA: TGTGCCAGCATAAGCTTCTCCCCGGGTTCGGGTACGCAGTATTTT; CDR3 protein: CASISFSPGSGTQYF
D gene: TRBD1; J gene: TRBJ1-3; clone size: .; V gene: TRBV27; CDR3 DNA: TGTGCCAGCAGGCCGGACAGGCGTATCTCTGGAAACACCATATATTTT; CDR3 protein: CASRPDRRISGNTIYF
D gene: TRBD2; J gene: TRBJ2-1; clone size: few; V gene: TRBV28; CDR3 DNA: TGTGCCAGTAAGTTCCAGCGGGGGAGCTCCTACAATGAGCAGTTCTTC; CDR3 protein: CASKFQRGSSYNEQFF
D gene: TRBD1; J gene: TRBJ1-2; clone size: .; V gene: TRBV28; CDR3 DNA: TGTGCCAGCAGTCATCGACAGGGTGCGAATGGCTACACCTTC; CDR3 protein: CASSHRQGANGYTF
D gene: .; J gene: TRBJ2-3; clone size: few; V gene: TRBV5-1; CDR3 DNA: TGCGCCAGTCGAGGAGAAACAGATACGCAGTATTTT; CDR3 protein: CASRGETDTQYF
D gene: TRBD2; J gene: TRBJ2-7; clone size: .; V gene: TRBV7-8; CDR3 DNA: TGTGCCAGCAGGGTAGCGGGAGGGCCCTCGTACGAGCAGTACTTC; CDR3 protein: CASRVAGGPSYEQYF
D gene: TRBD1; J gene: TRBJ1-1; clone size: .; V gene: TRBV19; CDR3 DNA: TGTGCCAGTAGTCCCACCGGGACAGGGTTTGCTTTCTTT; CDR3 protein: CASSPTGTGFAFF
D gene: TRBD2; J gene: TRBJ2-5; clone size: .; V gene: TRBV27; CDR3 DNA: TGTGCCAGCAGCCGCTCACGGGGAAAGGAGCGGGAGAGAGATTTACAAGAGACCCAGTACTTC; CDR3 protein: CASSRSRGKERERDLQETQYF
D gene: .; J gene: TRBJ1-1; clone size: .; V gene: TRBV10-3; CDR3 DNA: TGTGCCATCAGTGAGACAGGGTCGCGCACTGAAGCTTTCTTT; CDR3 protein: CAISETGSRTEAFF
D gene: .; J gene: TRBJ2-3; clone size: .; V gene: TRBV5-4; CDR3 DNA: TGTGCCAGCAGCCTTGGGGGGTTTGATACGCAGTATTTT; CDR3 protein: CASSLGGFDTQYF
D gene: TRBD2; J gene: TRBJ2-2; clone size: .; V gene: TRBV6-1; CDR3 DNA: TGTGCCAGCAGCTCCGGACTAGCCGTCACCGGGGAGCTGTTTTTT; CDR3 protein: CASSSGLAVTGELFF
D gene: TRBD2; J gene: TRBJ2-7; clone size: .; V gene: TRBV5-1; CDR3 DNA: TGCGCCAGCAACCCGGGTCCTAGCGGGGTCTACGAGCAGTACTTC; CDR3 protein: CASNPGPSGVYEQYF
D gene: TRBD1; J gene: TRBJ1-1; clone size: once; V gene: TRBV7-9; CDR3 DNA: TGTGCCAGCAGCTTAAGACAGGGGAACACTGAAGCTTTCTTT; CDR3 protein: CASSLRQGNTEAFF
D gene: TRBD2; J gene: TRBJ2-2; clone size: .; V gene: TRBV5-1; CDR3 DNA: TGCGCCAGCAGCACATTAGCGGGAGTATCAACCGGGGAGCTGTTTTTT; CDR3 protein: CASSTLAGVSTGELFF
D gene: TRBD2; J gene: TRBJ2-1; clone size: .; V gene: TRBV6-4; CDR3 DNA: TGTGCCAGCAGTGTACTAGCGGGAGCCGGGTACAATGAGCAGTTCTTC; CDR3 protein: CASSVLAGAGYNEQFF
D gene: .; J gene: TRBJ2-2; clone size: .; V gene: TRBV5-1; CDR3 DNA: TGCGCCAGCTCCCCTGCGAGGGGGACGAACACCGGGGAGCTGTTTTTT; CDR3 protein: CASSPARGTNTGELFF
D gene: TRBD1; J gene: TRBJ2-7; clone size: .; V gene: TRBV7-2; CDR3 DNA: TGTGCCAGCAGCCCTTGGACAGGGGGCTACGAGCAGTACTTC; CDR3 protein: CASSPWTGGYEQYF
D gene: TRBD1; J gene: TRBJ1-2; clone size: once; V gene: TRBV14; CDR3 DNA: TGTGCCAGCAGTCTCGACAGGGCCTATGGCTACACCTTC; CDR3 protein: CASSLDRAYGYTF
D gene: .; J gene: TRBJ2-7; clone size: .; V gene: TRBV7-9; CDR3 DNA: TGTGCCAGCAGCTTAGCGGGCCGGGGAACAGCCTACGAGCAGTACTTC; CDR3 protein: CASSLAGRGTAYEQYF